This TCR beta chain derives from a study of shared clonotypes between healthy human individuals. Naive CD8 cells comprised CD45RO-negative, CCR7-positively selected cells, excluding terminally differentiated effector memory CD45RA+ cells. HIV-negative, healthy adults without recent acute infections or vaccinations were the donors. Germline trimming cut 4 bases from V and 6 bases from J; bases unmatched to any gene: 9. The CDR3 runs to 14 residues. The germline gives CDR1 MDHEN, CDR2 SYDVKM. Measured with immunoSEQ multiplex PCR; TCRdb has only the in-frame clones, and not every one. The data show roughly 590,000 clones, around 95% seen once.

This TCR was sampled from a young woman in good health. The sample was naive CD8+ T cells sorted from blood. This chain connects TRBV28 to TRBJ2-7, with TRBD1 matching 7 bases. CDR3 region: CASSSRQGPLEQYF. DNA for the CDR3: TGTGCCAGCAGTTCTCGACAGGGCCCCCTCGAGCAGTACTTC.